This T cell receptor beta chain appears in the sequencing data of a study of identical twins (dated by TCRdb to about 2016). As for the study more broadly: To test whether fetal clonotypes persist, this study deep-sequenced TCR alpha and beta repertoires from monozygotic twins, from unrelated adults of various ages, and from cord blood. To rule out contamination, replicate twin experiments were performed at different times with different library preparation protocols.

The library was obtained by 5' RACE. Sequencing used an Illumina HiSeq 2000. A universal primer binding site was added through template switching, and the final cDNA carried a unique molecular identifier so that TCR cDNA molecules could be counted accurately. First-strand cDNA for TCR alpha and beta chains was synthesized from specific primers in the conserved constant-segment region. To control for contamination, each cDNA library was double barcoded with a SMART-Mk sample barcode plus Illumina barcodes. Two successive PCR steps introduced TruSeq adapter sequences along with Illumina sample barcodes. The Illumina HiSeq platform was used with custom primers to sequence TCR alpha and beta cDNA libraries. Processing in the source paper ran as follows. Unique molecular identifiers were extracted from raw reads with MiGEC, and CDR3 positions were determined with MiXCR. Recombination models were inferred per individual with the repgenHMM and IGoR tools using an EM algorithm. Shared clonotype analysis was performed with the tcR package in R, normalizing sharing by the product of cloneset sizes. To study raw recombination free of thymic and clonal selection effects, out-of-frame nonproductive sequences were analyzed. The raw public reads went through TCRdb reprocessing: fastp at Q25, MiXCR clone calling, in-frame beta chains kept. Rows with a matching CDR3 protein are joined into one entry that keeps the most common DNA and genes. It is TCRdb's table, rather than the study itself, that gives the V and J calls and clone size. The sample table shows hundreds of thousands of distinct CDR3 sequences, and around 20% are seen once. The top ten clones comprise 4.3% of the sample.

Worth noting for this clonotype: The specificity of this receptor is unknown. No base quality information exists; no much larger clone differs at one position.

What the study reported, not specific to this receptor: Because the same donors could not be followed over many years, conclusions were based on cross-sectional statistical analysis. In monozygotic twins, recombination models systematically underestimated out-of-frame TCR alpha sharing, but the models matched the sharing seen between unrelated individuals. Out-of-frame TCR alpha sequences shared between twins showed an excess of low generation-probability sequences compared with coincidental sharing between unrelated individuals. Fewer insertions were carried by abundant cord blood beta clonotypes; a weaker similar trend was observed in young adult naive repertoires, while no such trend was observed in memory repertoires. Zero-insertion analyses could be partly confounded by invariant T cells such as MAIT and iNKT, although diverse VJ usage argued against such confounding for most clonotypes. In beta out-of-frame sequences, excess twin sharing was weaker, because having fewer shared sequences lowered the signal-to-noise ratio.

All donors were healthy Caucasians. The twin cohort consisted of three pairs of female monozygotic twins, all aged about 18 to 29 years. RNA for TCR libraries was isolated from peripheral blood mononuclear cells. These data were also reused for a study on T cells expressing NK-cell markers. From the second report: Seven to nine donors provided sorted CD3+CD56+NKG2C+, CD3+CD56+NKG2C- and CD3+CD56-NKG2C+ T-cell subsets, whose TCR beta-chain repertoires were profiled. Seven of the eight sequenced donors were HCMV-seropositive and one was HCMV-seronegative. To restrict sorting to alphabetaTCR-expressing T cells, an anti-gammadeltaTCR antibody was added in several experiments. For roughly 6 donors, the dominant CD3+CD56+NKG2C+ clonotypes were among the top 10 CD8+ clonotypes and accounted for roughly 1.0-7.5% of CD8+ T cells. Those dominant clonotypes were again the most abundant among CD3+CD56-NKG2C+ cells in several donors, at 28.3-60.1%. It remained unclear whether the expanded NKG2C-expressing T cell clones were specific for HCMV antigens. The eight sequenced donors were randomly selected healthy volunteers, three men and five women. A commercial ELISA kit detecting HCMV-specific IgG in serum was used to determine HCMV serostatus. For over five donors, bulk peripheral blood T-cell repertoires were additionally sequenced from unsorted PBMC. Reads were demultiplexed and grouped by UMI with MIGEC, and clonotypes were assembled and quantified with MiTCR. To exclude erroneous sequences, only TCR cDNA sequences supported by at least two reads were retained. The tcR package was used for downstream repertoire analysis, and clonotypes were matched between fractions using CDR3 nucleotide sequence together with V segment. VDJmatch was used to annotate antigen specificity against VDJdb, with one amino acid substitution in CDR3 permitted.

What was sequenced was PBMCs. The clonotype was recovered from a woman aged 18-29 years in good health.

CDR3 reads: CASSYRLTGSTEAFF. The bases are TGTGCCAGCAGTTACCGCCTGACAGGGTCCACTGAAGCTTTCTTT. The receptor chain draws on TRBV6-2 or TRBV6-3 and TRBJ1-1, with 7 junctional bases fitting TRBD1. CDR1 and CDR2 are read off the germline V gene as MNHEY and SVGEGT. Counted from cysteine to phenylalanine, this CDR3 has 15 amino acids. Only the CDR3 DNA stays, 45 bases, in frame from base 1. For this chain, trimming is 2 bases at the V end and 4 bases at the J end, and the number of junction bases without a gene match is 7.